Listed below are T cell receptor beta chains from one sample, sequenced in a study of naive and memory T cell subsets. TCRdb called the UMI-ligation and nested PCR reads again in MiXCR, with one record for every CDR3 protein. The sample consists of tens of thousands of distinct CDR3 sequences, 8% to 9.5% of them appearing once. The sequenced sample was naive CD8+ T cells from blood. The origin of the receptors is a human donor in good health. The conserved cysteine and the conserved F or W are not part of the CDR3 here. The order of the fields is V gene, CDR3 protein.

TRBV6-2/TRBV6-3 ASSYSTGTGELF
TRBV29-1 SVEGPDSYSYEQY
TRBV4-2 ASSQGGTDGQY
TRBV12-3/TRBV12-4 ASSPGTGISEAF
TRBV7-9 ASSMPTNEKLF
TRBV7-8 ASSLGGFSYNSPLH
TRBV3-1 ASSRVTGTSGTPSTDTQY
TRBV4-1 ASSRYGGLTYEQY
TRBV4-1 ASSQDVEGEVGAGGSYEQY
TRBV9 ASSPSGHEQF
TRBV6-2/TRBV6-3 ASSYSGREAF
TRBV4-2 ASGLGQPQF
TRBV6-2/TRBV6-3 ASSWRPGQGKVEQN
TRBV29-1 SAAGGKSSYEQY
TRBV7-7 ASSPYRARDTEAF
TRBV7-9 ASSGEGLAGFYEQY
TRBV5-1 ASSLDNRGPEETQY
TRBV7-9 ASSPPSGTGRNEQF
TRBV29-1 SVEGGLIPETQY
TRBV28 ASISESSYNEQF
TRBV20-1 SAAESSQATQY
TRBV7-9 ASSLRGAGESEY
TRBV28 ASSSWQGEEYEQY
TRBV29-1 SVEVRDRSTAYEQY
TRBV28 ASSFGQSSYNEQF
TRBV28 ASAEGYRGRREQY
TRBV10-3 AISDLGEQF
TRBV29-1 SVLTGRITDTQY
TRBV20-1 SGFPPSGNSYNEQF
TRBV5-1 ASSIGSTMYNEQF
TRBV7-3 ASSTPGPPDTQY
TRBV7-8 ASSFGGGAPREQY
TRBV29-1 SVVTGVTDTQY
TRBV4-2 ASSQDAGGTDTQY
TRBV20-1 SANSPASSYNEQF
TRBV29-1 SVEDHQRTEAF
TRBV12-3/TRBV12-4 ASSFPGTAYNEQF
TRBV5-1 ASSLGSSTTDTQY
TRBV6-5 ASSWGPNGNEQF
TRBV16 ASSQSKGYGYT
TRBV7-8 ASSPRDRGGNTGELF
TRBV7-9 ASSPPLENIQY
TRBV13 ASSPLPAGTSGSDTQY
TRBV5-1 ASSLYVREASTGELF
TRBV28 ASSLWDPGTSVEFIYNEQF
TRBV10-3 AISESGTASYEQY
TRBV13 ASSLTGEGETQY
TRBV15 ATSTGVGETQY
TRBV2 ASSEAGTRRYEQY
TRBV11-2 ASSFRPGQWEKTEAF
TRBV12-3/TRBV12-4 ASLHLSGRVYYEQY
TRBV9 ASSVAGTSTGELF
TRBV29-1 SVEVWTSGSPEQF
TRBV27 ASSLARGREQY